The present entry profiles one TCR beta chain with its context. In the study's own analysis: Amplification from reference gene primers served as the basis for estimated nucleated cell counts. Method: immunoSEQ multiplex PCR; TCRdb's copy keeps in-frame clones and lacks some. V and J calls and clone size are those listed in that table; D and trimming were worked out from the DNA. Of about 170,000 clones listed, 90% to 95% are singletons. The V and J ends lost 2 bases and 9 bases respectively, with 14 bases between them. Germline lookup yields CDR1 SGHAT and CDR2 FQNNGV. The CDR3 is made up of 14 amino acids. These data originate in a study of blood T cell repertoires in COVID-19. Looking at the study overall: Acute-phase and convalescent COVID-19 samples originated in the United States, Italy and Spain. PBMCs, B-cell-depleted T cells, or T cells provided the cDNA or gDNA that made up the material.

This TCR was sampled from a woman aged 45-65 years with acute or convalescent COVID-19. The sample consisted of peripheral blood. This chain uses TRBV11-2 with TRBJ2-1; D is unclear. CDR3 sequence: CASSLSPGLSEQFF. CDR3 bases: TGTGCCAGCAGCTTATCTCCCGGGTTGAGTGAGCAGTTCTTC.